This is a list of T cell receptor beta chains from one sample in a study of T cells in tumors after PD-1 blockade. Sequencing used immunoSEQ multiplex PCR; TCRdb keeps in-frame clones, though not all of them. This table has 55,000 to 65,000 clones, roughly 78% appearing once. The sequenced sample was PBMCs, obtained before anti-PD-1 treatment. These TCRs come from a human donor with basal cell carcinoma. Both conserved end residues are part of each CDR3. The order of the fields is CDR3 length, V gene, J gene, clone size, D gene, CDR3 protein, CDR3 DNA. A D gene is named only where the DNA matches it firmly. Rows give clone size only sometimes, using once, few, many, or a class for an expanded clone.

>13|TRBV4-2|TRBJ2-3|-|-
CASRLASTDTQYF
TGTGCCAGCAGATTAGCAAGCACAGATACGCAGTATTTT
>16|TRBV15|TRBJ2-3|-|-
CATSLIGGPSTDTQYF
TGTGCCACCAGCTTGATCGGGGGGCCTAGCACAGATACGCAGTATTTT
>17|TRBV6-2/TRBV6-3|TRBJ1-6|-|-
CASSFDRQSSYNSPLHF
TGTGCCAGCAGTTTCGACAGGCAGAGCTCCTATAATTCACCCCTCCACTTT
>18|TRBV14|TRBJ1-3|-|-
CASSQGLTGRSSGNTIYF
TGTGCCAGCAGCCAAGGTCTAACAGGGAGAAGCTCTGGAAACACCATATATTTT
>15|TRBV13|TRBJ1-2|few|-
CASSVRSGGVYGYTF
TGTGCCAGCAGCGTCAGATCGGGGGGAGTGTATGGCTACACCTTC
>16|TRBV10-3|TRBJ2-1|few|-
CAISESLLRRGNEQFF
TGTGCCATCAGTGAGTCGTTATTGAGACGAGGCAATGAGCAGTTCTTC
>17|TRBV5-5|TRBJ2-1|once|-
CASSLESGRGGYNEQFF
TGTGCCAGCAGCTTGGAATCCGGCAGGGGCGGGTACAATGAGCAGTTCTTC
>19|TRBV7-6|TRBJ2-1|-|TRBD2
CASSHTRASGVLSYNEQFF
TGTGCCAGCAGCCACACCAGGGCAAGCGGGGTACTCTCCTACAATGAGCAGTTCTTC
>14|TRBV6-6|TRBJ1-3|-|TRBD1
CASTGGSSGNTIYF
TGTGCCAGCACAGGGGGCTCTTCTGGAAACACCATATATTTT
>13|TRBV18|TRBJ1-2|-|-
CASSPQGRYGYTF
TGTGCCAGCTCACCTCAGGGGAGGTATGGCTACACCTTC
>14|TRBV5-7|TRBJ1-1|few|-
CASLLGTRGPEAFF
TGTGCCAGCCTCCTAGGAACTCGAGGCCCTGAAGCTTTCTTT
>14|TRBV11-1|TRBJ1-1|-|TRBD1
CASSSYRGVTEAFF
TGTGCCAGCAGCAGCTACAGGGGGGTCACTGAAGCTTTCTTT
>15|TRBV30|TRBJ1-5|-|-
CAWSPTGRVNQPQHF
TGTGCCTGGAGTCCCACTGGCAGAGTCAATCAGCCCCAGCATTTT
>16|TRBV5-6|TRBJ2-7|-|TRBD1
CASTDLNAGGNYEQYF
TGTGCCAGCACCGATCTAAATGCAGGGGGCAACTACGAGCAGTACTTC
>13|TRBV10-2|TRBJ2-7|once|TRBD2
CASRALAADEQYF
TGCGCCAGCAGGGCACTAGCGGCGGACGAGCAGTACTTC
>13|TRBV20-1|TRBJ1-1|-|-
CSASGRSNTEAFF
TGCAGTGCTAGTGGCCGGTCGAACACTGAAGCTTTCTTT
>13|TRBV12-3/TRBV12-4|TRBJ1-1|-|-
CASSMTYRVEAFF
TGTGCCAGCAGTATGACCTATCGGGTTGAAGCTTTCTTT
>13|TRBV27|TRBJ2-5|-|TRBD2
CASSLFGGGDQYF
TGTGCCAGCAGTTTATTCGGTGGGGGGGACCAGTACTTC
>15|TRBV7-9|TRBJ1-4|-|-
CASSPDRSTNEKLFF
TGTGCCAGCAGCCCCGACAGATCAACTAATGAAAAACTGTTTTTT
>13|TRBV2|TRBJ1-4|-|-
CASSTEYIEKLFF
TGTGCCAGCAGTACGGAATATATAGAAAAACTGTTTTTT
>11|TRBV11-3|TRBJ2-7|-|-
CASSLLYEQYF
TGTGCCAGCAGCTTACTTTACGAGCAGTACTTC
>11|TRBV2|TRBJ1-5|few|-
CASSGTGREHF
TGTGCCAGCAGTGGAACAGGGCGGGAGCATTTT
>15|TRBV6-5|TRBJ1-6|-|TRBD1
CASSYSRQGNSPLHF
TGTGCCAGCAGTTACTCGAGACAGGGCAATTCACCCCTCCACTTT
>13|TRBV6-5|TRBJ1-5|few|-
CASSSGGSQPQHF
TGTGCCAGCAGTTCCGGGGGGAGCCAGCCCCAGCATTTT
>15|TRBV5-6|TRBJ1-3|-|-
CASSLVGSSGNTIYF
TGTGCCAGCAGCTTGGTTGGATCCTCTGGAAACACCATATATTTT
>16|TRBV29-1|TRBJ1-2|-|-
CSVSRNMNPTLYGYTF
TGCAGCGTTTCACGAAACATGAATCCCACCCTCTATGGCTACACCTTC
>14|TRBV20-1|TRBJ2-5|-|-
CSASGQPVQETQYF
TGCAGTGCTAGTGGACAGCCGGTTCAAGAGACCCAGTACTTC
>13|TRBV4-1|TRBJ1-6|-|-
CASSQVVNSPLHF
TGCGCCAGCAGCCAAGTTGTCAATTCACCCCTCCACTTT
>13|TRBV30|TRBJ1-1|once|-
CAWRRQSPGEAFF
TGTGCCTGGAGGAGACAGTCACCTGGCGAAGCTTTCTTT
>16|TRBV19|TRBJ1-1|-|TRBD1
CASSTGTGAWNTEAFF
TGTGCCAGTAGTACTGGGACAGGGGCCTGGAACACTGAAGCTTTCTTT
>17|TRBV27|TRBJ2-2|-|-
CASSPYSTGTPTGELFF
TGTGCCAGCAGTCCTTATTCTACCGGGACTCCCACCGGGGAGCTGTTTTTT
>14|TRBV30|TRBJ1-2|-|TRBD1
CAWSASDRDYGYTF
TGTGCCTGGAGTGCCTCGGACAGGGACTATGGCTACACCTTC
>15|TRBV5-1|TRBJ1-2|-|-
CANARIKGFNYGYTF
TGCGCCAACGCGAGAATTAAGGGTTTTAACTATGGCTACACCTTC
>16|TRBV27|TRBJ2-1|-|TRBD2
CASSLLTSGVYNEQFF
TGTGCCAGCAGTTTGTTAACTAGCGGGGTGTACAATGAGCAGTTCTTC
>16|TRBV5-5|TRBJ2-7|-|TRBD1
CASSFPGTGELYEQYF
TGTGCCAGCAGCTTTCCCGGGACAGGGGAATTATACGAGCAGTACTTC
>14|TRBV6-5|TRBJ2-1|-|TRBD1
CASSSGGNGNEQFF
TGTGCCAGCAGTTCAGGGGGCAATGGCAATGAGCAGTTCTTC
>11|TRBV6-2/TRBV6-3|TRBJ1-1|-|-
CASSLGTEAFF
TGTGCCAGCAGTTTAGGCACTGAAGCTTTCTTT